This T cell receptor beta chain was sequenced in a study of identifying expanded T cells in peripheral blood. This CDR3 comprises 14 residues. Germline CDR1 and CDR2: SEHNR and FQNEAQ (reference sequence). The V gene lost 1 base and the J gene lost 6 bases, with 7 bases spanning the gap. During the collection period, no donor immune events like infections were recorded. The table came from immunoSEQ multiplex PCR; TCRdb's copy has only in-frame clones and leaves some out. The repertoire consists of some 90,000 clones, with around 85% occurring once and the leading ten covering 4.5% to 7%. Findings and caveats of the study: Approximately 1.1 clones differed between technical replicates, versus about 16 and 19 over time. Clone count variance between roughly 2-week samples rose with total template count.

As for this clone: Its target is unknown.

The V call is TRBV7-9, the J call TRBJ1-6; D is unclear. The receptor comes from a person aged 18 to 70 in good health. The specimen sequenced was blood. The chain's CDR3 is CASSLGFSNSPLHF. CDR3 coding DNA: TGTGCCAGCAGCTTAGGGTTTTCTAATTCACCCCTCCACTTT.